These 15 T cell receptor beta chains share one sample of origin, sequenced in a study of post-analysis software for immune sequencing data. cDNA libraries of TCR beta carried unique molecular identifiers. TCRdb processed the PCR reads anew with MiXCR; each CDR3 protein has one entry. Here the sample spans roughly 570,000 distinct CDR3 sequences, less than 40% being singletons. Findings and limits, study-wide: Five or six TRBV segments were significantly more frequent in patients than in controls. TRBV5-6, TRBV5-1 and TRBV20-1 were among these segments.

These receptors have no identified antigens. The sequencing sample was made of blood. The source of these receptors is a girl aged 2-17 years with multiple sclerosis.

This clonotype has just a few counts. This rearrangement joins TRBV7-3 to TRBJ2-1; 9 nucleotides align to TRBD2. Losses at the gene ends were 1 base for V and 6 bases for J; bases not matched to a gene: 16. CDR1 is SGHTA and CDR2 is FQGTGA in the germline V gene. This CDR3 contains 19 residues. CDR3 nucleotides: TGTGCCAGCAGCTTAAATGATTGGCGGGGGGGCCTTCGACTCAATGAGCAGTTCTTC. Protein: CASSLNDWRGGLRLNEQFF.

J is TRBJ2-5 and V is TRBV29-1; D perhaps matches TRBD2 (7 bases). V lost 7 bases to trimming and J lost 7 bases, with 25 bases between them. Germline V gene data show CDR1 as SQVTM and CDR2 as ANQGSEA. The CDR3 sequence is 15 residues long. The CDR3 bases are TGCAGCGCCACCCTGGTGGGGGGGGCATTAGGGACCCAGTACTTC. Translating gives CSATLVGGALGTQYF.

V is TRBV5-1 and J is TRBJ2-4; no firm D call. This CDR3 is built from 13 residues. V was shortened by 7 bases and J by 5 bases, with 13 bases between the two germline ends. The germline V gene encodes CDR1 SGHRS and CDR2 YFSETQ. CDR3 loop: CASGEAMENIQYF. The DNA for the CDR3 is TGCGCCAGCGGTGAGGCTATGGAAAACATTCAGTACTTC. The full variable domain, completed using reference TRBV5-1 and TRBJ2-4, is KAGVTQTPRYLIKTRGQQVTLSCSPISGHRSVSWYQQTPGQGLQFLFEYFSETQRNKGNFPGRFSGRQFSNSRSEMNVSTLELGDSALYLCASGEAMENIQYFGAGTRLSVL.

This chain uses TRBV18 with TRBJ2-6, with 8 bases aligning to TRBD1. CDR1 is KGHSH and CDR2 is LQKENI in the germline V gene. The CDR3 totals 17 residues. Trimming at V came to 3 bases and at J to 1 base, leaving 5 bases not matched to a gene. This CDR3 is CASSPRTGSSGANVLTF. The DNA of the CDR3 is TGTGCCAGCTCACCCCGGACAGGGTCTTCTGGGGCCAACGTCCTGACTTTC.

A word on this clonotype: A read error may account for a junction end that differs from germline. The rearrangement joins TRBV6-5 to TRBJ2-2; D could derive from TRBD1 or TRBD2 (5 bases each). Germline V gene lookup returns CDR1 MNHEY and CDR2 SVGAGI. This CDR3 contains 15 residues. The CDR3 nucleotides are TGTGCCGGCAGTCGGCCCGGGGACAACACCGGGGAGCTGTTTTTT. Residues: CAGSRPGDNTGELFF.

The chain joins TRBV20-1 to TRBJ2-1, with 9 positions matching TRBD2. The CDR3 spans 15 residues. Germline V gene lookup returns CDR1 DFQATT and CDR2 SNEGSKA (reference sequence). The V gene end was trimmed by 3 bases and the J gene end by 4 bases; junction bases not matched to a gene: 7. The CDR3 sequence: CSASGRLAGYNEQFF. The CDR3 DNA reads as TGCAGTGCTAGCGGGCGGCTAGCGGGATACAATGAGCAGTTCTTC.

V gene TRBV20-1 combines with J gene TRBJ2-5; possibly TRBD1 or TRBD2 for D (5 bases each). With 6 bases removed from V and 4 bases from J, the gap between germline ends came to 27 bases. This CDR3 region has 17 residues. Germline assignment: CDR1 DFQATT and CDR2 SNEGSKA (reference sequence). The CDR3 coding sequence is TGCAGTGCCTGGGACCCCTTCATTCATTCTTCTCCAGAGACCCAGTACTTC. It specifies CSAWDPFIHSSPETQYF.

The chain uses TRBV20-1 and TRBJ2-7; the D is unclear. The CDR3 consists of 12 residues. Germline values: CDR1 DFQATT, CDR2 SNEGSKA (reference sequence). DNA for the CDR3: TGCAGGGCGCGTCAGAGCTCCTACGAGCAGTACTTC. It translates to CRARQSSYEQYF.

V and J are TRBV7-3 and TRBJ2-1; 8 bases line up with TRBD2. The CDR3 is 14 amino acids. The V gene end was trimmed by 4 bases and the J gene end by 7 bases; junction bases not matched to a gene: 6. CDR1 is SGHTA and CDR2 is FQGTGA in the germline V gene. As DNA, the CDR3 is TGTGCCAGCAGCTCCCTCGGGGGGGCGAATGAGCAGTTCTTC. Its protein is CASSSLGGANEQFF. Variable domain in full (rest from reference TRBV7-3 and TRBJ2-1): GAGVSQTPSNKVTEKGKYVELRCDPISGHTALYWYRQSLGQGPEFLIYFQGTGAADDSGLPNDRFFAVRPEGSVSTLKIQRTERGDSAVYLCASSSLGGANEQFFGPGTRLTVL.

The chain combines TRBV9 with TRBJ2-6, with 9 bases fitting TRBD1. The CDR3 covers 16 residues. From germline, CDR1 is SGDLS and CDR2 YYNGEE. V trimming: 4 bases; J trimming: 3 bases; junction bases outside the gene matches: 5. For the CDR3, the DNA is TGTGCCAGCAGCAAGACAGGGGGAGGTGGGGCCAACGTCCTGACTTTC. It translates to CASSKTGGGGANVLTF.

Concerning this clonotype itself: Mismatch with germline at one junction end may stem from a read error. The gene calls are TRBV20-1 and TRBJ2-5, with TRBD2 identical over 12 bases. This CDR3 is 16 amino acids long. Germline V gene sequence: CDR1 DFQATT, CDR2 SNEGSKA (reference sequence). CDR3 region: CGASRGLAGTGEEQYF. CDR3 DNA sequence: TGCGGTGCTAGCCGCGGACTAGCGGGGACTGGGGAAGAGCAGTACTTC.

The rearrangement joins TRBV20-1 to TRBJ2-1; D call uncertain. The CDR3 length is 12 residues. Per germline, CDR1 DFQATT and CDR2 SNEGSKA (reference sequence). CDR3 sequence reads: CTLGPRINEQFF. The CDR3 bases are TGCACTTTAGGACCACGAATCAATGAGCAGTTCTTC.

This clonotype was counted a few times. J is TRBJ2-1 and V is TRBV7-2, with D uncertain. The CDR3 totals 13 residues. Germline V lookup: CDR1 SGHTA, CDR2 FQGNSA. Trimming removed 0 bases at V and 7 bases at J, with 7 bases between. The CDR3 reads CASSLAVGNEQFF. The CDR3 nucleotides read TGTGCCAGCAGCTTAGCGGTGGGGAATGAGCAGTTCTTC.

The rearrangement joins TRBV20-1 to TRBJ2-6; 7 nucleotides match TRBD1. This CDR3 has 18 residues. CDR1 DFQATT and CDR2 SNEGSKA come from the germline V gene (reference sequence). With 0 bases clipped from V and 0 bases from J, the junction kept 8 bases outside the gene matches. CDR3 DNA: TGCAGTGCTAGAGACGCAGGGGGTGAGAGCTCTGGGGCCAACGTCCTGACTTTC. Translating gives CSARDAGGESSGANVLTF.

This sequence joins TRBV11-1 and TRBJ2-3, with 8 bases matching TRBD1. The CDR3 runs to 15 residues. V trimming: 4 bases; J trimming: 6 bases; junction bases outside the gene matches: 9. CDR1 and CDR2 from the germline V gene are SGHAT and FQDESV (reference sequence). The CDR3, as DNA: TGTGCCAGCAGCTCCAACCCAGGGGGCAGGGATACGCAGTATTTT. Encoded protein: CASSSNPGGRDTQYF. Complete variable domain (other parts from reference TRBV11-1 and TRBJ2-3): EAEVAQSPRYKITEKSQAVAFWCDPISGHATLYWYRQILGQGPELLVQFQDESVVDDSQLPKDRFSAERLKGVDSTLKIQPAELGDSAMYLCASSSNPGGRDTQYFGPGTRLTVL.